The clone carrying this T cell receptor (beta chain) has just a few counts. The antigen remains undetermined. J lost 2 bases, V lost 2 bases, and 6 bases had no gene match. This CDR3 contains 15 residues. Germline V gene data show CDR1 as SGHTS and CDR2 as YDEGEE. This specimen belongs to a study of T cell responses to AZD1222 COVID-19 vaccine. Study in general: Doses given second, at about 4 or about 12 weeks, were pooled.

Using immunoSEQ multiplex PCR, the repertoire was profiled, and TCRdb retains in-frame clones only, with some absent. Among some 140,000 clones, more than 75% were seen once, and the ten largest hold about 4%. Findings and caveats of the study: Repertoire sampling happened only post peak T cell response.

The source material was peripheral blood, sampled on day 0 of AZD1222 vaccination. The chain uses TRBV5-8 and TRBJ2-7; 8 nucleotides agree with TRBD2. The receptor comes from an adult in good health. In DNA form, the CDR3 reads TGTGCCAGCAGCTTACCGGGACTAGGGACCTACGAGCAGTACTTC. It specifies CASSLPGLGTYEQYF. Looking up the rest from reference TRBV5-8 and TRBJ2-7 gives the full variable domain: EAGVTQSPTHLIKTRGQQATLRCSPISGHTSVYWYQQALGLGLQFLLWYDEGEERNRGNFPPRFSGRQFPNYSSELNVNALELEDSALYLCASSLPGLGTYEQYFGPGTRLTVT.